Reported below is one T cell receptor (beta chain). Its target is not known. This sample is drawn from a study of T-cell memory formation after mild COVID-19. About the research overall: Largely donor-specific TCR clusters were found.

The CDR3 is 15 amino acids. Per the germline V gene, CDR1 is MGHDK and CDR2 is SYGVNS. The V and J ends lost 3 bases and 5 bases, in that order; junction bases with no gene match: 7. The study, taken as a whole, reports: Clones that contracted from day 15 to 85 were balanced CD4/CD8, while later expanders leaned CD4+.

From the 5' RACE reads, TCRdb called clonotypes with MiXCR, one entry per CDR3 protein. The sample has hundreds of thousands of distinct CDR3 sequences, less than 25% seen once; the top ten hold approximately 8.4%. The receptor's source is an adult woman who had mild COVID-19 (a few samples of this study predate the infection). Cell type and time point are not known. The V and J genes are TRBV25-1 and TRBJ2-7; 10 bases are shared with TRBD1. Specimen: PBMCs or a T cell subset sorted from them (not recorded which). CDR3 DNA: TGTGCCAGCAGTGACCCAGGGACAGGGGAACACGAGCAGTACTTC. Translating it yields CASSDPGTGEHEQYF.